This T cell receptor beta chain was obtained from a study of identical twins. Study-level points and caveats: A partial confounding effect on zero-insertion analyses could come from invariant MAIT and iNKT cells. Twin sharing of out-of-frame TCR alpha was underestimated by models in monozygotic pairs.

The V gene's germline CDR1 is DFQATT and CDR2 SNEGSKA (reference sequence). This CDR3 has 13 amino acids. Trimming pared 5 bases from V and 5 bases from J, leaving 15 bases between. As concerns this clonotype: Its antigen is not known.

One entry per CDR3 protein, called by TCRdb with MiXCR from the 5' RACE reads. The sample has more than 200,000 distinct CDR3 sequences, over 8% seen once. This receptor was obtained from a woman younger than 35 in good health. Sequenced sample: memory (CD45RO+) T cells sorted from blood. This chain uses TRBV20-1 with TRBJ1-1; a possible D gene is TRBD1 (6 bases). CDR3 sequence reads: CSAAKQGWTEAFF. CDR3 coding DNA: TGCAGTGCTGCCAAACAGGGTTGGACTGAAGCTTTCTTT.